The 4 T cell receptor beta chains in this list originate from one sample, sequenced in a study of T cell repertoires in cytomegalovirus infection (dated by TCRdb to the late 2010s). These reads were obtained on an Illumina HiSeq 1500. The raw public reads went through TCRdb reprocessing: fastp at Q25, MiXCR clone calling, in-frame beta chains kept. A single entry per CDR3 protein holds the most common genes and DNA from its merged rows. This sample is represented by under 350,000 distinct CDR3 sequences; over 7.5% of them were singletons. The ten largest account for 4.3% of the sample. The specimen was PBMCs. These receptors all stem from a human donor in good health (CMV status not recorded). Some clones in this sample may be carry-over from other donors' samples.

This clonotype has ten or more counts. The chain is built from TRBV6-1 and TRBJ2-5; 9 bases align to TRBD2. Germline V CDR1 and CDR2: MNHNS, SASEGT. CDR3 length: 17 amino acids. Trimming removed 8 bases from V and 4 bases from J; junction bases left unmatched: 17. CDR3 bases: TGTGCCAGCCAGCCCCTAGCGGGACTCCACAAAGGAGAGACCCAGTACTTC. Its translation: CASQPLAGLHKGETQYF.

The rearrangement joins TRBV7-9 to TRBJ1-2; the match to TRBD1 covers 8 bases. V trimming: 6 bases; J trimming: 4 bases; junction bases outside the gene matches: 7. Germline V gene data show CDR1 as SEHNR and CDR2 as FQNEAQ (reference sequence). This CDR3 has 14 amino acids. CDR3 in DNA: TGTGCCAGCAGGGTTACAGGGGGAGGCTATGGCTACACCTTC. This codes for CASRVTGGGYGYTF.

V gene TRBV9 combines with J gene TRBJ2-1, with 15 bases that match TRBD2. CDR1 is SGDLS, CDR2 YYNGEE, per germline. This CDR3 is built from 18 residues. The junction had 7 bases not matched to a gene; V was cut back by 3 bases and J by 3 bases. The CDR3 DNA reads TGTGCCAGCAGCGCGGGACTAGCGGGAGGAGGAGGCTACAATGAGCAGTTCTTC. Amino acid sequence: CASSAGLAGGGGYNEQFF. The entire variable domain, with the rest obtained from reference TRBV9 and TRBJ2-1, is as follows: DSGVTQTPKHLITATGQRVTLRCSPRSGDLSVYWYQQSLDQGLQFLIQYYNGEERAKGNILERFSAQQFPDLHSELNLSSLELGDSALYFCASSAGLAGGGGYNEQFFGPGTRLTVL.

This sequence joins TRBV6-1 and TRBJ2-2, with 7 bases that match TRBD2. The V gene end was trimmed by 7 bases and the J gene end by 5 bases; junction bases not matched to a gene: 4. Germline values: CDR1 MNHNS, CDR2 SASEGT. There are 13 residues in the CDR3. The CDR3 nucleotides are TGTGCCAGCAAAGCGGGGCTGACCGGGGAGCTGTTTTTT. It translates to CASKAGLTGELFF.